The subject of this entry is one T cell receptor beta chain. As yet, its antigen is unknown. The source of the sample is a study of cytotoxic CD8 clonotypes in ibrutinib-treated CLL. Study-level background: Averaging across samples gave approximately 250,000 productive templates and around 100,000 productive rearrangements.

CDR3 size: 15 residues. The ends were cut back, 2 bases at V and 5 bases at J, with 13 bases in the middle. Per the germline V gene, CDR1 is MNHEY and CDR2 is SVGAGI. Study outcomes and limitations: Sustained-remission patients were sampled at one set of times and progressing patients at different ones. At progression, clonality fell back toward baseline after rising at ibrutinib response.

Here immunoSEQ multiplex PCR was the method, and the copy in TCRdb shows in-frame clones only, minus some. In the table there are some 80,000 clones, roughly three quarters of which are singletons. This sample comprised PBMCs, obtained after 12 months of ibrutinib treatment. The TCR originated in a human donor with chronic lymphocytic leukemia. This rearrangement joins TRBV6-5 to TRBJ1-5; D perhaps matches TRBD1 (6 bases). CDR3 protein: CASSYATGQDQPQHF. CDR3 sequence (DNA): TGTGCCAGCAGTTACGCAACAGGGCAGGATCAGCCCCAGCATTTT.